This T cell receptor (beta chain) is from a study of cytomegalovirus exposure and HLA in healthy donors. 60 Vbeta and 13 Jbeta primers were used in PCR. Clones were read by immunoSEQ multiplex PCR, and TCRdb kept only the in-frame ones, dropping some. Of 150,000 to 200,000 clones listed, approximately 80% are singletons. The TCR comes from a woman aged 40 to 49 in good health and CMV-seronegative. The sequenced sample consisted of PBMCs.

The CDR3 protein is CASSELASGRYEQYF. The CDR3 region has the DNA TGCGCCAGCAGTGAGTTGGCTAGCGGGAGGTACGAGCAGTACTTC. This chain links TRBV10-1 with TRBJ2-7; 11 nucleotides agree with TRBD2. The length of the CDR3 is 15 residues. The germline V gene encodes CDR1 WNHNN and CDR2 SYGVQD (reference sequence). J lost 4 bases, V lost 1 base, and 3 bases had no gene match.